The next 14 T cell receptor beta chains were all read from a single sample in a study of OX40 agonist ivuxolimab in advanced cancers. Assay used: immunoSEQ multiplex PCR; TCRdb lists only in-frame clones, some missing. The table has 35,000 to 45,000 clones, about 89% seen once. The source material was CD4+ or CD8+ T cells sorted from blood, sampled in a trial of the OX40 agonist ivuxolimab. The source is an adult with an advanced solid tumor such as melanoma, head and neck, liver or kidney cancer.

This rearrangement joins TRBV7-6 to TRBJ2-2; 9 nucleotides agree with TRBD2. The CDR3 totals 17 residues. Germline values: CDR1 SGHVS, CDR2 FNYEAQ. Losses at the gene ends were 0 bases for V and 3 bases for J; bases not matched to a gene: 5. The CDR3 region is CASSLARSGGYTGELFF. DNA of the CDR3: TGTGCCAGCAGCTTAGCGCGGAGCGGGGGGTACACCGGGGAGCTGTTTTTT.

The chain combines TRBV19 with TRBJ2-7; TRBD1 matches 11 bases. The junction had 2 bases not matched to a gene; V was cut back by 3 bases and J by 4 bases. The length of the CDR3 is 14 residues. Germline V lookup: CDR1 LNHDA, CDR2 SQIVND (reference sequence). The CDR3 DNA reads TGTGCCAGTAGTATCGGACAGGGGGCATACGAGCAGTACTTC. As protein: CASSIGQGAYEQYF.

The chain employs TRBV4-2 and TRBJ2-7; tentative D call: TRBD1 (5 bases). Per germline, CDR1 LGHNA and CDR2 YNFKEQ. The V and J ends lost 1 base and 2 bases respectively, with 12 bases between them. The CDR3 loop spans 15 amino acids. The CDR3 loop is CASSQGGGNTYEQYF. The DNA for the CDR3 is TGTGCCAGCAGCCAAGGGGGCGGTAATACCTACGAGCAGTACTTC.

V is TRBV29-1 and J is TRBJ2-1; D may be TRBD2 (6 bases). The CDR3 contains 11 residues. Trimming stripped 4 bases from V and 5 bases from J, with 6 bases between. Germline V gives CDR1 SQVTM, CDR2 ANQGSEA. CDR3 amino acids: CSVGEDNEQFF. CDR3 sequence (DNA): TGCAGCGTTGGGGAGGACAATGAGCAGTTCTTC.

This clone appeared once. V and J are TRBV9 and TRBJ2-5; TRBD2 aligns across 8 bases. The CDR3 spans 14 residues. Germline CDR1 SGDLS, CDR2 YYNGEE. V shed 0 bases and J 2 bases; nucleotides not matched to a gene: 0. The CDR3 DNA sequence: TGTGCCAGCAGCGTAGGCGGGGGGCAAGAGACCCAGTACTTC. Amino acids: CASSVGGGQETQYF.

With respect to this clone: Its ends do not fully match the called genes, so a read error is possible. This chain connects TRBV5-1 to TRBJ1-5; D is possibly TRBD1 (5 bases). Germline values: CDR1 SGHRS, CDR2 YFSETQ. There are 13 residues in the CDR3. CDR3 sequence reads: CASSLASGGTPNF. The CDR3, as DNA: TGCGCCAGCAGCTTGGCCTCCGGGGGGACTCCGAATTTT. Full variable domain (outside the CDR3, taken from reference TRBV5-1 and TRBJ1-5): KAGVTQTPRYLIKTRGQQVTLSCSPISGHRSVSWYQQTPGQGLQFLFEYFSETQRNKGNFPGRFSGRQFSNSRSEMNVSTLELGDSALYLCASSLASGGTPNFGDGTRLSIL.

This clone was counted once. CDR3 in DNA: TGTGCCAGCAGTGAGATAGGGCCCAATCAGCCCCAGCATTTT. Amino acid sequence: CASSEIGPNQPQHF. The chain joins TRBV6-1 to TRBJ1-5; D not resolved. Trimming took 3 bases from V and 3 from J, leaving 9 bases between them. This CDR3 contains 14 residues. CDR1 and CDR2 from the germline V gene are MNHNS and SASEGT.

The V gene is TRBV11-2, the J gene TRBJ2-7; TRBD2 is a possible D gene (5 bases). The CDR3 runs to 17 residues. Germline V CDR1 and CDR2: SGHAT, FQNNGV. Trimming left V 0 bases short and J 5 bases short, with 20 bases between. DNA of the CDR3: TGTGCCAGCAGCTTAGATCTCAATCATGGGAGAAGAGACGAGCAGTACTTC. The encoded protein is CASSLDLNHGRRDEQYF.

The gene calls are TRBV7-9 and TRBJ1-1; no firm D call. Germline V gene data show CDR1 as SEHNR and CDR2 as FQNEAQ (reference sequence). This CDR3 is built from 14 residues. Trimming took 5 bases from V and 3 from J, leaving 13 bases between them. The CDR3 loop reads CASSLALGYTEAFF. The CDR3 region has the DNA TGTGCCAGCAGCCTTGCCCTCGGGTACACTGAAGCTTTCTTT.

The chain carries TRBV4-1 and TRBJ2-6, with unresolved D. Germline V gives CDR1 MGHRA, CDR2 YSYEKL. Trimming left V 3 bases short and J 4 bases short, with 10 bases between. The CDR3 is 15 amino acids. CDR3 DNA sequence: TGCGCCAGCAGCCATCCCCCGCGGGGGGCCAACGTCCTGACTTTC. Protein: CASSHPPRGANVLTF.

The rearrangement uses TRBV7-8 and TRBJ2-5; no reliable D call. CDR3 size: 12 residues. Trimming took off 3 bases at V and 4 bases at J, with 6 bases between the two ends. Per germline, CDR1 SGHVS and CDR2 FQNEAQ. The CDR3 protein is CASSLVAETQYF. In DNA form, the CDR3 reads TGTGCCAGCAGCTTGGTTGCAGAGACCCAGTACTTC.

The chain carries TRBV6-6 and TRBJ2-5; D perhaps matches TRBD1 (6 bases). The CDR3 extends over 12 amino acids. The germline CDR1 and CDR2 sequences are MNHNY and SVGAGI (reference sequence). V dropped 9 bases and J dropped 7 bases, with 15 bases sitting between them. The CDR3 coding sequence is TGTGCCAGTTCGGACAGTCCCGGGACCCAGTACTTC. It codes for CASSDSPGTQYF.

The chain links TRBV7-7 to TRBJ2-2, with D maybe TRBD1 (6 bases). Trimming cost V 2 bases and J 3 bases, with 7 bases left between them. The germline gives CDR1 SSHAT, CDR2 FNYEAQ (reference sequence). This CDR3 has 14 residues. CDR3 amino acids: CASSLTGHTGELFF. The CDR3 nucleotides read TGTGCCAGCAGCTTAACAGGGCACACCGGGGAGCTGTTTTTT.

V usage is TRBV4-2 and J usage is TRBJ2-1; 8 positions agree with TRBD1. Germline V CDR1 and CDR2: LGHNA, YNFKEQ. The J segment lost 3 bases and the V segment lost 4 bases, leaving 5 bases of the junction unmatched. The length of the CDR3 is 15 residues. The CDR3: CASSRGQGDYNEQFF. CDR3 nucleotide sequence: TGTGCCAGCAGCCGCGGACAGGGCGACTACAATGAGCAGTTCTTC.